This entry is about one TCR beta chain. Its antigen is still unknown. The sequenced fragment ends 3 residues before the CDR3 boundary, so the rest is inferred from the germline J gene. The data were obtained in a study of Tregs in tolerant kidney transplant recipients. Study details: Mixed chimerism was transient after nonmyeloablative marrow transplants from related graft donors.

Study observations and caveats: No direct test of biological reproducibility was done here.

The table came from immunoSEQ multiplex PCR; TCRdb's copy has only in-frame clones and leaves some out. This sample lists roughly 50,000 clones; its ten largest clones have roughly 0.9%. The germline V and J ends were trimmed by 5 bases and 3 bases, with 16 bases remaining between them. CDR1 SGHTA and CDR2 FQGNSA come from the germline V gene. This CDR3 comprises 15 residues. Unstimulated regulatory T cells (CD4+CD25+CD127-), CD4+CD25- non-regulatory cells, CD4 and CD8 cells were FACS-sorted from thawed PBMCs. The chain has TRBV7-2 and TRBJ1-2; possibly TRBD1 for D (6 bases). This clonotype originated in a human donor who received a combined kidney and bone marrow transplant. Sequenced material: CD4+ T cells from blood, taken before the transplant. CDR3 in amino acids: CASSTNTGTHYGYTF. The DNA read from the CDR3 is TGTGCCAGCAGCACGAATACAGGGACCCACTATGGC.